This TCR beta chain was retrieved from a study of T cells after yellow fever vaccination. Study-wide results and limits: Clones from primary vaccination mostly reappeared after the booster (around 97% CD4, less than 90% CD8).

In the case of this clonotype: Its matching antigen is unknown.

Per the germline V gene, CDR1 is SGDLS and CDR2 is YYNGEE. Trimming left V 0 bases short and J 7 bases short, with 13 bases between. The CDR3 covers 14 residues. Via MiXCR, TCRdb re-called the 5' RACE reads, giving one row per CDR3 protein. The profile shows fewer than 450,000 distinct CDR3 sequences, 9.5% to 13% of them singletons. The chain carries TRBV9 and TRBJ1-1; D gene unclear. The source material was PBMCs, sampled on the day of the first yellow fever vaccination. The sequence was collected from a man in his late teens or twenties who received the YFV17D yellow fever vaccine. The CDR3 nucleotides read TGTGCCAGCAGCGTAGGAGGGAGGGATGATGAAGCTTTCTTT. The encoded protein is CASSVGGRDDEAFF.